These 20 T cell receptor beta chains were sequenced from one sample in a study of T cell responses to AZD1222 COVID-19 vaccine. Assay: immunoSEQ multiplex PCR; the TCRdb copy retains only in-frame clones and omits some. The data hold under 300,000 clones, with roughly 93% observed a single time. The sample consisted of peripheral blood, taken on day 0 of AZD1222 vaccination. These receptors originate from an adult in good health.

The chain joins TRBV7-3 to TRBJ1-5; unclear D gene. V lost 3 bases and J lost 0, with 6 bases in between. The germline CDR1 and CDR2 sequences are SGHTA and FQGTGA. The CDR3 is 14 residues long. The CDR3 sequence: CASSFIHSNQPQHF. CDR3 DNA sequence: TGTGCCAGCAGCTTCATTCATAGCAATCAGCCCCAGCATTTT.

The rearrangement uses TRBV6-5 and TRBJ2-7; 7 bases align to TRBD1. V lost 2 bases and J lost 5; bases outside the gene matches: 3. Per germline, CDR1 MNHEY and CDR2 SVGAGI. CDR3 length equals 13 residues. CDR3 in DNA: TGTGCCAGCAGTTACGGGACAGTAGACGAGCAGTACTTC. Protein product: CASSYGTVDEQYF.

The CDR3 region has the DNA TGTGCCAGCACGATCCGATCAGGGGTCACTGAAGCTTTCTTT. It is translated as CASTIRSGVTEAFF. V and J are TRBV6-5 and TRBJ1-1; D may be TRBD1 (6 bases). V lost 7 bases and J lost 4, with 16 bases in between. The CDR3 runs to 14 residues. The germline V gene encodes CDR1 MNHEY and CDR2 SVGAGI.

The V call is TRBV7-3, the J call TRBJ2-1; 7 nucleotides match TRBD1. The CDR3 is 15 amino acids. The V gene end was trimmed by 5 bases and the J gene end by 2 bases; junction bases not matched to a gene: 6. Germline assignment: CDR1 SGHTA and CDR2 FQGTGA. The CDR3 protein is CASSIGTAAYNEQFF. CDR3 in DNA: TGTGCCAGCAGCATCGGGACAGCTGCCTACAATGAGCAGTTCTTC.

The rearrangement joins TRBV28 to TRBJ2-3; a possible D gene is TRBD2 (5 bases). The CDR3 covers 13 residues. V gave up 6 bases and J gave up 2 bases, with 9 bases separating them. Germline V gene sequence: CDR1 MDHEN, CDR2 SYDVKM. The CDR3 DNA is TGTGCCAGCAGGGAGGTCCACACAGATACGCAGTATTTT. Translating gives CASREVHTDTQYF.

This clone was seen only once. The chain couples TRBV7-9 to TRBJ2-1, with D unclear. This CDR3 spans 13 amino acids. The germline V gene encodes CDR1 SEHNR and CDR2 FQNEAQ (reference sequence). The V end was cut by 0 bases, the J end by 11 bases, with 11 bases between. The CDR3 sequence is CASSLALTDKQFF. The CDR3 DNA follows: TGTGCCAGCAGCTTAGCGTTGACTGATAAGCAGTTCTTC.

V usage is TRBV27 and J usage is TRBJ2-7, with D perhaps TRBD1 (5 bases). The CDR3 totals 14 residues. Germline V gene data show CDR1 as MNHEY and CDR2 as SMNVEV (reference sequence). The germline V and J ends were trimmed by 3 bases and 5 bases, with 14 bases remaining between them. The CDR3 sequence: CASSLLPGRHEQYF. The CDR3 DNA reads as TGTGCCAGCAGTTTGCTGCCAGGGCGGCACGAGCAGTACTTC.

This clone was detected only a few times. The chain employs TRBV18 and TRBJ2-7; maybe TRBD2 (7 bases). Per the germline V gene, CDR1 is KGHSH and CDR2 is LQKENI. This CDR3 contains 16 residues. Trimming stripped 1 base from V and 0 bases from J, with 13 bases between. The CDR3 nucleotides read TGTGCCAGCTCACCACAGGGGGGGGAAAGCTCCTACGAGCAGTACTTC. Translating it yields CASSPQGGESSYEQYF.

CDR3 coding DNA: TGTGCCAGCAGTTTAGGAGGGGGACCCGTCGGCTACACCTTC. Translation: CASSLGGGPVGYTF. This chain connects TRBV28 to TRBJ1-2; tentative D call: TRBD1 (6 bases). Per germline, CDR1 MDHEN and CDR2 SYDVKM. V was trimmed by 2 bases and J by 8 bases, leaving 15 bases between them. This CDR3 comprises 14 residues.

CDR3 sequence reads: CASSYRDGTDTQYF. CDR3 nucleotide sequence: TGTGCCAGCAGTTACAGGGATGGTACAGATACGCAGTATTTT. The chain links TRBV6-5 to TRBJ2-3; D remains unclear. Looked up from germline, CDR1 is MNHEY and CDR2 is SVGAGI. CDR3 length: 14 residues. V dropped 2 bases and J dropped 3 bases, with 9 bases sitting between them.

The chain couples TRBV4-2 to TRBJ1-2; perhaps TRBD1 as D (5 bases). This CDR3 is 13 amino acids long. Between the trimmed V and J ends, which lost 1 base and 2 bases, there was a span of 5 bases. Germline assignment: CDR1 LGHNA and CDR2 YNFKEQ. DNA for the CDR3: TGTGCCAGCAGCCAAGCAGGGAACTATGGCTACACCTTC. It is translated as CASSQAGNYGYTF.

The chain uses TRBV7-6 and TRBJ1-1, with 9 bases that match TRBD1. V lost 1 base to trimming and J lost 4 bases; unmatched junction nucleotides: 1. The CDR3 extends over 14 amino acids. The germline V gene encodes CDR1 SGHVS and CDR2 FNYEAQ. CDR3 DNA sequence: TGTGCCAGCAGCTTAGGGACAGGGGCCACTGAAGCTTTCTTT. This sequence encodes CASSLGTGATEAFF. Full variable domain (outside the CDR3, taken from reference TRBV7-6 and TRBJ1-1): GAGVSQSPRYKVTKRGQDVALRCDPISGHVSLYWYRQALGQGPEFLTYFNYEAQQDKSGLPNDRFSAERPEGSISTLTIQRTEQRDSAMYRCASSLGTGATEAFFGQGTRLTVV.

The V gene is TRBV7-2, the J gene TRBJ2-1; 8 bases match TRBD1. Per the germline V gene, CDR1 is SGHTA and CDR2 is FQGNSA. V was clipped by 2 bases and J by 7 bases; unmatched bases: 16. The CDR3 is made up of 18 amino acids. The DNA for the CDR3 is TGTGCCAGCAGCTTATCCAGGTCGACAGGGGTCATTTCTAATGAGCAGTTCTTC. Amino acids: CASSLSRSTGVISNEQFF.

V is TRBV19 and J is TRBJ1-2, with D perhaps matching TRBD1 (5 bases). This CDR3 contains 14 residues. Looked up from germline, CDR1 is LNHDA and CDR2 is SQIVND (reference sequence). Trimming stripped 3 bases from V and 2 bases from J, with 10 bases between. The CDR3 sequence: CASSMWRGNYGYTF. DNA of the CDR3: TGTGCCAGTAGTATGTGGAGGGGAAACTATGGCTACACCTTC.

This clone has only a few counts. The missing conserved phenylalanine or tryptophan at the end of this CDR3 makes a read error likely. The limits of the CDR3 on the DNA are not certain, so only TCRdb's listed CDR3 is given. The chain has TRBV8-2 and TRBJ2-7. TRBV8-2 is labeled a pseudogene. The CDR3 numbers 9 amino acids, ends counted. CDR3 loop: CGSTSAALK.

The rearrangement uses TRBV9 and TRBJ1-5, with a weak D call TRBD1 (5 bases). The V gene lost 2 bases and the J gene lost 0 bases, with 9 bases spanning the gap. The germline V gene encodes CDR1 SGDLS and CDR2 YYNGEE. CDR3 length: 15 residues. CDR3 in amino acids: CASSVGDLSNQPQHF. Here the CDR3 DNA reads TGTGCCAGCAGCGTTGGGGACCTTAGCAATCAGCCCCAGCATTTT.

V usage is TRBV5-8 and J usage is TRBJ2-1; the match to TRBD2 covers 9 bases. This CDR3 is 15 amino acids long. Germline trimming cut 4 bases from V and 1 base from J; bases unmatched to any gene: 3. Germline V lookup: CDR1 SGHTS, CDR2 YDEGEE. The CDR3: CASSSGLASYNEQFF. The CDR3 DNA is TGTGCCAGCAGCAGCGGACTAGCGTCCTACAATGAGCAGTTCTTC.

V and J are TRBV6-5 and TRBJ1-6, with TRBD1 matching 9 bases. V was pared by 11 bases and J by 8 bases, with 7 bases of the junction left unmatched. The CDR3 spans 13 residues. CDR1 and CDR2 (germline): MNHEY, SVGAGI. The CDR3 sequence is CAGSRDRDSPLHF. The CDR3 DNA sequence: TGTGCCGGGTCCCGGGACAGGGATTCACCCCTCCACTTT.

As for this clone: This specimen includes other DNA sequences encoding the same CDR3. The chain links TRBV7-2 to TRBJ2-1; possibly TRBD1 for D (6 bases). The ends were cut back, 2 bases at V and 2 bases at J, with 7 bases in the middle. This CDR3 spans 14 amino acids. Germline assignment: CDR1 SGHTA and CDR2 FQGNSA. The CDR3 spells CASSLQGTYNEQFF. CDR3 DNA sequence: TGTGCCAGCAGCTTACAGGGGACCTACAATGAGCAGTTCTTC.

This sequence joins TRBV7-9 and TRBJ2-1, with D hard to call. Germline V CDR1 and CDR2: SEHNR, FQNEAQ (reference sequence). V was cut by 4 bases and J by 8 bases, with 12 bases left in between. The CDR3 totals 13 residues. The CDR3 loop is CASSSGPGDEQFF. The CDR3 DNA sequence: TGTGCCAGCAGCTCCGGCCCGGGCGATGAGCAGTTCTTC.